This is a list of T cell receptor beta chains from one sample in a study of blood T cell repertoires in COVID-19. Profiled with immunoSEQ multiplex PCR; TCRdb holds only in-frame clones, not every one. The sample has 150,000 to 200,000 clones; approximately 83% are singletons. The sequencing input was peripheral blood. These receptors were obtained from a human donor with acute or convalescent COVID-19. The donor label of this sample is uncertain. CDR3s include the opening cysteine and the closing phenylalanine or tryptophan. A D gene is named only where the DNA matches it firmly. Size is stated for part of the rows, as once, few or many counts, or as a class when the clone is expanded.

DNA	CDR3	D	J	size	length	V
TGTGCCTGGGGGAGCGGGAGGGCACCGGCTCCGGGGGAGACCCAGTACTTC	CAWGSGRAPAPGETQYF	TRBD2	TRBJ2-5	NA	17	TRBV30
TGCGCCAGCAGCTGGGGGACTAGCGGGAGGGCCAGCCAAGAGACCCAGTACTTC	CASSWGTSGRASQETQYF	TRBD2	TRBJ2-5	NA	18	TRBV5-1
TGTGCCAGTAGTATCGGGGGGGCCCTGGGTGGTGAAAAACTGTTTTTT	CASSIGGALGGEKLFF	NA	TRBJ1-4	once	16	TRBV19
TGCGCCAGCAGTCCCCCCAGCTACCCACCTAGAAAGCAGTACTTC	CASSPPSYPPRKQYF	NA	TRBJ2-7	once	15	TRBV23-1
TGCAGCGTTTACGCAGTTAACTATGGCTACACCTTC	CSVYAVNYGYTF	NA	TRBJ1-2	NA	12	TRBV29-1
TGTGCCAGCAACCCGACAGGGCTCTTTGGAAACACCATATATTTT	CASNPTGLFGNTIYF	TRBD1	TRBJ1-3	NA	15	TRBV5-5
TGCGCCAGCAGCCCGGGAGGAGGGGGTAACTATGGCTACACCTTC	CASSPGGGGNYGYTF	NA	TRBJ1-2	NA	15	TRBV5-1
TGTGCCAGCAGTCCCTGGGACAGGGGGCGCGAGCAGTACTTC	CASSPWDRGREQYF	TRBD1	TRBJ2-7	once	14	TRBV27
TGTGCCAGCAGTTTACCCGGGGGGCACTATGGCTACACCTTC	CASSLPGGHYGYTF	NA	TRBJ1-2	NA	14	TRBV28
TGTGCCAGCAGCTCGACAGGAACTGAAGCTTTCTTT	CASSSTGTEAFF	NA	TRBJ1-1	NA	12	TRBV3-1/TRBV3-2
TGTGCCAGTAGTAAAGGGACAGGGGCCCTCTACGAGCAGTACTTC	CASSKGTGALYEQYF	TRBD1	TRBJ2-7	NA	15	TRBV19
TGCGCCAGCGCTACCGGGACAGTCTATGGCTACACCTTC	CASATGTVYGYTF	TRBD1	TRBJ1-2	NA	13	TRBV5-1
TGTGCCAGCAGCCCGCCGGGACTCCGGGGTGAGCAGTTCTTC	CASSPPGLRGEQFF	NA	TRBJ2-1	NA	14	TRBV28
TGTGCCAGCAGCTTAGGGACAAGCGAGCAGTACTTC	CASSLGTSEQYF	NA	TRBJ2-7	NA	12	TRBV7-2
TGCGCCAGCAGCTTGGTGAGCGGGGTAACAGATACGCAGTATTTT	CASSLVSGVTDTQYF	TRBD2	TRBJ2-3	NA	15	TRBV5-1
TGTGCCAGTGGCGGGAGGCAAAATGAGCAGTTCTTC	CASGGRQNEQFF	TRBD2	TRBJ2-1	NA	12	TRBV27
TGCGCCAGCAGCCCTGGGACAGGGGAAGGACGGGATGGCTACACCTTC	CASSPGTGEGRDGYTF	TRBD1	TRBJ1-2	NA	16	TRBV5-1
TGTGCTAGTGCCCTTTCCCTGGAAAAACTGTTTTTT	CASALSLEKLFF	NA	TRBJ1-4	NA	12	TRBV12-5
TGTGCCAGCAGCCCAGGGAGGGGCTATGGCTACACCTTC	CASSPGRGYGYTF	NA	TRBJ1-2	NA	13	TRBV5-6
TGTGCCAGTAGTGTGGGGGCAGGAGACACTGAAGCTTTCTTT	CASSVGAGDTEAFF	NA	TRBJ1-1	once	14	TRBV19
TGCGCCAGCAGCTTTCAGGGAGGCACTGAAGCTTTCTTT	CASSFQGGTEAFF	NA	TRBJ1-1	once	13	TRBV5-1
TGTGCCAGCAGTGATCGAATAGGGGCCAATGAGCAGTTCTTC	CASSDRIGANEQFF	NA	TRBJ2-1	NA	14	TRBV2
TGTGCCAGCAGCTCCCGGGACTCGCGCACAGATACGCAGTATTTT	CASSSRDSRTDTQYF	NA	TRBJ2-3	NA	15	TRBV5-4
TGTGCCAGCAGTTCTCAGGGTACTGAAGCTTTCTTT	CASSSQGTEAFF	NA	TRBJ1-1	NA	12	TRBV28
TGTGCCACCAGTGACCGCCAGCGGGAGTTCGACAATGAGCAGTTCTTC	CATSDRQREFDNEQFF	TRBD2	TRBJ2-1	NA	16	TRBV24-1
TGTGCCAGCAGCACCCCGGGACAGGGTTCCTATGGCTACACCTTC	CASSTPGQGSYGYTF	TRBD1	TRBJ1-2	NA	15	TRBV7-9
TGTGCCAGCAGCTTAGAGAGGACAGAGGTTCGGGAGACCCAGTACTTC	CASSLERTEVRETQYF	NA	TRBJ2-5	NA	16	TRBV7-9
TGTGCCAGCAGCTTGAGCCCGAGAGGTGAAAAACTGTTTTTT	CASSLSPRGEKLFF	NA	TRBJ1-4	NA	14	TRBV5-6
TGTGCCAGCAGCCAAGGACAGGTCAACGAGCAGTACTTC	CASSQGQVNEQYF	NA	TRBJ2-7	NA	13	TRBV3-1/TRBV3-2
TGTGCCTGGAGTCCCCAGGTGAACACTGAAGCTTTCTTT	CAWSPQVNTEAFF	NA	TRBJ1-1	NA	13	TRBV30
TGTGCCAGCAGCTTAGGGGAGGGATGGGGGCAGCCCCAGCATTTT	CASSLGEGWGQPQHF	NA	TRBJ1-5	NA	15	TRBV7-9
TGCAGTGCTAGTTCCCCCGGGACAGGGAGCTACGAGCAGTACTTC	CSASSPGTGSYEQYF	TRBD1	TRBJ2-7	NA	15	TRBV20-1